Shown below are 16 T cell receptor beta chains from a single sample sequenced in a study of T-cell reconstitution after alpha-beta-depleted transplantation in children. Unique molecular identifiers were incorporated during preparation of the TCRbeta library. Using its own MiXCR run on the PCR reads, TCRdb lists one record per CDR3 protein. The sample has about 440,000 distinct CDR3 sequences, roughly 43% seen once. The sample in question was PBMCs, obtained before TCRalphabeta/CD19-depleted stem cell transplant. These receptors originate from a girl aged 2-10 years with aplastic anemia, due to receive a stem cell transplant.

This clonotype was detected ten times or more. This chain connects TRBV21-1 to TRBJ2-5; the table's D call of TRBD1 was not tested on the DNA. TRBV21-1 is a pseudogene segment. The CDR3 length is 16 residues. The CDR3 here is CASSKGRTQGQETQYF. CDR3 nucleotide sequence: TGTGCCAGCAGCAAAGGAAGGACACAGGGCCAAGAGACCCAGTACTTC.

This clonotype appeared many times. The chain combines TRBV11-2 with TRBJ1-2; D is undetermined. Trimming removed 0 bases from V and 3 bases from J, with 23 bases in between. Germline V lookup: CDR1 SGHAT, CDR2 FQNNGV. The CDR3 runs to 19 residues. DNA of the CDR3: TGTGCCAGCAGCTTAGATTCCCTGGCAGAACCGAAGGCCTACTATGGCTACACCTTC. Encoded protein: CASSLDSLAEPKAYYGYTF.

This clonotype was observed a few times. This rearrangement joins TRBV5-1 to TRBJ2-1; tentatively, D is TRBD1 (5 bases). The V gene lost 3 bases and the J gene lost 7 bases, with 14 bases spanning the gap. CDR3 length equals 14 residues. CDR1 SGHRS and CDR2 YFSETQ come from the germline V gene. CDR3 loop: CASSYQGLGNEQFF. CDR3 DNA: TGCGCCAGCAGCTACCAGGGTCTAGGGAATGAGCAGTTCTTC.

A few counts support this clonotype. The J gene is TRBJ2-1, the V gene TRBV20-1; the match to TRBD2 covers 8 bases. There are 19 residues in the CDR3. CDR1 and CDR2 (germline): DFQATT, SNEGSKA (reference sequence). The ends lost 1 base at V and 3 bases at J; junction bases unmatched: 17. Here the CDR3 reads CSARVSSSGSLLDYNEQFF. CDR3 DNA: TGCAGTGCTAGAGTTAGTTCAAGCGGGAGTCTTCTGGACTACAATGAGCAGTTCTTC.

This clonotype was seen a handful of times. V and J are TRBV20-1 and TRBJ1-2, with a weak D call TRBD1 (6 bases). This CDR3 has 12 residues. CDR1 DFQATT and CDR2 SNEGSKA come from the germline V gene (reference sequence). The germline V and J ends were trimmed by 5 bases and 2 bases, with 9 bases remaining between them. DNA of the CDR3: TGCAGTGCTGAACAGGGAAACTATGGCTACACCTTC. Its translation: CSAEQGNYGYTF.

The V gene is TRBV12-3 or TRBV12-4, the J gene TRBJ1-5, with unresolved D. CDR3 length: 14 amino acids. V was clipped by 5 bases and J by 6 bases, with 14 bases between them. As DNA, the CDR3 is TGTGCCAGCAGTATCTCTGGCCTGGGTCAGCCCCAGCATTTT. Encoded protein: CASSISGLGQPQHF.

This chain's CDR3 is CASSLAAGANVLTF. In DNA form, the CDR3 reads TGTGCCAGCAGCTTAGCGGCAGGGGCCAACGTCCTGACTTTC. The rearrangement joins TRBV7-2 to TRBJ2-6, with no clear D. Germline CDR1 and CDR2: SGHTA and FQGNSA. V was clipped by 0 bases and J by 4 bases, with 4 bases between them. The CDR3 sequence is 14 residues long.

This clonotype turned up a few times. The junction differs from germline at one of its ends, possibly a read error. Here the CDR3 DNA reads TGTTCCAGCAGCCCAACTAGCGGGAGGGCGAGTGAGCAGTTCTTC. It yields the protein CSSSPTSGRASEQFF. The chain combines TRBV7-9 with TRBJ2-1, with 13 bases fitting TRBD2. This CDR3 comprises 15 residues. The germline CDR1 and CDR2 sequences are SEHNR and FQNEAQ (reference sequence).

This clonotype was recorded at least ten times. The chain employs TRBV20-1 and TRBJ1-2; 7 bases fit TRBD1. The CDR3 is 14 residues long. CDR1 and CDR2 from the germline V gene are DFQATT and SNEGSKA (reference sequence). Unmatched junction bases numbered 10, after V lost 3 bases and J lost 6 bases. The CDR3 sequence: CSARADRVGDGYTF. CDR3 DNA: TGCAGTGCTAGGGCCGACAGGGTGGGAGATGGCTACACCTTC.

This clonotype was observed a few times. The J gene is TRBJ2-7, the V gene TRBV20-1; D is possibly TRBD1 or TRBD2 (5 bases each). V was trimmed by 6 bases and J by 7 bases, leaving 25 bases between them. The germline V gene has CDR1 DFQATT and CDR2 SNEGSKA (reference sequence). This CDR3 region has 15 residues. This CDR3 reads CSALVPTGTPGEQYF. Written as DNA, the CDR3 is TGCAGTGCCCTAGTACCCACCGGGACCCCAGGGGAGCAGTACTTC.

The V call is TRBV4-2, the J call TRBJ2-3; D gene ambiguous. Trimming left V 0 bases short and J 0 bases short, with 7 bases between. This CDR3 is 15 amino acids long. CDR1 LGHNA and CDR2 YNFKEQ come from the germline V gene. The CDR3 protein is CASSQDRRSTDTQYF. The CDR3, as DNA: TGTGCCAGCAGCCAAGATAGGAGAAGCACAGATACGCAGTATTTT.

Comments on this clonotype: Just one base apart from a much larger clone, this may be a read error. The CDR3 DNA reads as TGCGCCAGCAACTTGGCAGTAGGGGACAGGGACTACGAGCAGTACTTC. Translation gives CASNLAVGDRDYEQYF. V is TRBV5-1 and J is TRBJ2-7; 9 bases match TRBD1. Germline V gene lookup returns CDR1 SGHRS and CDR2 YFSETQ. The CDR3 has 16 residues.

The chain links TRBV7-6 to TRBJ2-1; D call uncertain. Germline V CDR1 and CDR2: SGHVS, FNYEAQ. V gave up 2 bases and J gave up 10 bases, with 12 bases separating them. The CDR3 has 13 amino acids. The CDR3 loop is CASSLLAPQEQFF. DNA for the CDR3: TGTGCCAGCAGCTTATTGGCTCCCCAGGAGCAGTTCTTC.

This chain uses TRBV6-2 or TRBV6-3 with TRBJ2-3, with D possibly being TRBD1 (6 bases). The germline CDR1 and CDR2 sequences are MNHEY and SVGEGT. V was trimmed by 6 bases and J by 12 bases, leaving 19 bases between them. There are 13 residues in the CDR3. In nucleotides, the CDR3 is TGTGCCAGCAGCCGTAGACAGGACGTGAGACAGTATTTT. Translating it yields CASSRRQDVRQYF.

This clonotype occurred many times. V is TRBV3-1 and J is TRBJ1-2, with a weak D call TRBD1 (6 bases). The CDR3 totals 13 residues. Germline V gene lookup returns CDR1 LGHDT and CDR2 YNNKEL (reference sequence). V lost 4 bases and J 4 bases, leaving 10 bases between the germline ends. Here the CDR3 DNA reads TGTGCCAGCAGCCGAAACAGGGCCTATGGCTACACCTTC. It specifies CASSRNRAYGYTF.

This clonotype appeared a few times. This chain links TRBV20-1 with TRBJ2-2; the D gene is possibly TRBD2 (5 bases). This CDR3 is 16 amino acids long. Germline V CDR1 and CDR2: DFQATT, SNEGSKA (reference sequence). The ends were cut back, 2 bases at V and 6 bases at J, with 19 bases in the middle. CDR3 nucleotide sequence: TGCAGTGCTAGACCCCTAGCTGGACCGCGGGCCGGGGAGCTGTTTTTT. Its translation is CSARPLAGPRAGELFF.